The 2 T cell receptor beta chains below all came from one sample that was sequenced in a study of spatial heterogeneity in lung cancer. Sample time point: sample taken at primary tumor resection. Using its own MiXCR run on the 5' RACE reads, TCRdb lists one record per CDR3 protein. The sample carries 16,000 or so distinct CDR3 sequences, roughly 5% recorded once. Which antigens these TCRs recognize remains unknown. General study points: Tumor mutation counts were tracked by expanded intratumoral alpha and beta TCR counts.

The material sequenced was lung tumor tissue, taken at surgery. The receptors were sampled from a female donor with early-stage non-small cell lung cancer.

This clonotype was counted at least ten times. Within a library made for alpha chains, this beta chain is off target, and its count is uninformative. The chain employs TRBV5-1 and TRBJ2-1, with D maybe TRBD1 (6 bases). Trimming pared 3 bases from V and 7 bases from J, leaving 11 bases between. The CDR3 runs to 13 residues. In germline, CDR1 is SGHRS, CDR2 YFSETQ. CDR3 protein: CASSSGQRNEQFF. The CDR3 DNA reads TGCGCCAGCAGCTCAGGACAGAGGAATGAGCAGTTCTTC.

As for this clonotype: This beta chain appears as a stray read in a library generated for alpha chains; its size is not informative. V is TRBV20-1 and J is TRBJ2-1, with 7 bases aligning to TRBD2. The CDR3 is 15 residues long. Germline V gene lookup returns CDR1 DFQATT and CDR2 SNEGSKA (reference sequence). V lost 3 bases and J lost 2; bases outside the gene matches: 7. The CDR3 bases are TGCAGTGCTAGCGACCTAGCGGAGACCTACAATGAGCAGTTCTTC. Its translation: CSASDLAETYNEQFF.